This entry concerns a single T cell receptor (beta chain). The target antigen is unknown. The CDR3 has 12 residues. Per germline, CDR1 KGHSH and CDR2 LQKENI. Trimming stripped 2 bases from V and 5 bases from J, with 6 bases between. This entry is derived from a study of OX40 agonist ivuxolimab in advanced cancers. Background on the study: Cancers in dose escalation were hepatocellular, melanoma, renal cell and head and neck. Eligibility rules accepted prior anti-PD-1, anti-PD-L1 or anti-CTLA-4 therapy, and around 44% had some.

Overall study results and limits: Doses of 0.1 to 3.0 mg/kg were accompanied by clonal expansion of CD4+ and CD8+ blood T cells by week 6. Patients who responded partially at 0.1-3.0 mg/kg showed clonal expansion ranking among the lowest.

Generated by immunoSEQ multiplex PCR, the TCRdb table keeps only in-frame clones and is missing some. The table lists 85,000 to 130,000 clones, around nine tenths of them singletons. The V gene is TRBV18, the J gene TRBJ2-5, with unresolved D. The sample here was CD4+ or CD8+ T cells sorted from blood, taken in a trial of the OX40 agonist ivuxolimab. This sequence was found in an adult with an advanced solid tumor such as melanoma, head and neck, liver or kidney cancer. The CDR3 sequence: CASSPGRETQYF. The DNA for the CDR3 is TGTGCCAGCTCACCAGGTCGGGAGACCCAGTACTTC. The full variable domain, with the rest looked up from reference TRBV18 and TRBJ2-5, is NAGVMQNPRHLVRRRGQEARLRCSPMKGHSHVYWYRQLPEEGLKFMVYLQKENIIDESGMPKERFSAEFPKEGPSILRIQQVVRGDSAAYFCASSPGRETQYFGPGTRLLVL.